Listed here are 24 T cell receptor beta chains from one sample, sequenced in a study of CD8+ T cells in alopecia areata. The sequencing template was cDNA reverse transcribed from extracted RNA. The table came from immunoSEQ multiplex PCR; TCRdb's copy has only in-frame clones and leaves some out. The data contain about 190,000 clones, about 60% of them singletons. The sequences come from CD4+ T cells sorted from blood, collected at week 0. The receptors shown here come from a human donor with alopecia areata.

The genes are TRBV29-1 and TRBJ1-2; no reliable D call. This CDR3 spans 12 amino acids. The V and J ends lost 5 bases and 4 bases respectively, with 11 bases between them. In germline, CDR1 is SQVTM, CDR2 ANQGSEA. For the CDR3, the DNA is TGCAGCGTTAGGTTGAGGGCCTATGGCTACACCTTC. It codes for CSVRLRAYGYTF.

This clone was seen only a few times. The V call is TRBV27, the J call TRBJ2-5; D perhaps matches TRBD1 (6 bases). This CDR3 spans 14 amino acids. Trimming removed 4 bases at V and 7 bases at J, with 16 bases between. The germline V gene has CDR1 MNHEY and CDR2 SMNVEV (reference sequence). CDR3 residues: CASSSGQKLGTQYF. As DNA, the CDR3 is TGTGCCAGCAGTTCGGGACAAAAATTAGGGACCCAGTACTTC.

There are a few counts of this clone. The chain uses TRBV18 and TRBJ2-1; D may correspond to TRBD1 or TRBD2 (5 bases each). The CDR3 totals 18 residues. Trimming removed 0 bases from V and 2 bases from J, with 17 bases in between. In germline, CDR1 is KGHSH, CDR2 LQKENI. This CDR3 reads CASSPPIVSGPTYNEQFF. The CDR3 DNA is TGTGCCAGCTCACCACCAATCGTATCGGGGCCAACCTACAATGAGCAGTTCTTC.

The rearrangement uses TRBV29-1 and TRBJ1-1; no firm D call. Trimming stripped 4 bases from V and 0 bases from J, with 6 bases between. This CDR3 contains 12 residues. Per germline, CDR1 SQVTM and CDR2 ANQGSEA. This chain's CDR3 is CSVVLVNTEAFF. CDR3 in DNA: TGCAGCGTTGTTTTGGTGAACACTGAAGCTTTCTTT.

This sequence joins TRBV6-5 and TRBJ1-4, with unresolved D. CDR1 is MNHEY, CDR2 SVGAGI, per germline. This CDR3 is 14 amino acids long. Trimming stripped 4 bases from V and 8 bases from J, with 14 bases between. CDR3 sequence reads: CASSSGSRMEKLFF. Written as DNA, the CDR3 is TGTGCCAGCAGTTCGGGGAGTCGGATGGAAAAACTGTTTTTT.

The rearrangement uses TRBV30 and TRBJ1-4, with 7 bases aligning to TRBD1. This CDR3 comprises 14 residues. Germline V gives CDR1 GTSNPN, CDR2 SVGIG (reference sequence). J gave up 7 bases and V 5 bases, and 10 bases lay outside the gene matches. The CDR3 DNA reads TGTGCCTGGTCTCTCAGGGGGATCGGTGAAAAACTGTTTTTT. Translating gives CAWSLRGIGEKLFF.

The count of this clone is one. V usage is TRBV5-1 and J usage is TRBJ1-5; 8 bases align to TRBD1. Per the germline V gene, CDR1 is SGHRS and CDR2 is YFSETQ. The CDR3 is 15 amino acids. Trimming took 0 bases from V and 5 from J; bases not matched to a gene: 4. The CDR3 sequence: CASSLGGTGHQPQHF. As DNA, the CDR3 is TGCGCCAGCAGCTTGGGCGGGACAGGTCATCAGCCCCAGCATTTT.

The gene calls are TRBV30 and TRBJ1-5; the D gene is possibly TRBD1 (6 bases). The ends were cut back, 2 bases at V and 3 bases at J, with 11 bases in the middle. CDR1 GTSNPN and CDR2 SVGIG come from the germline V gene (reference sequence). The CDR3 has 14 amino acids. CDR3: CAWSRGASNQPQHF. The DNA of the CDR3 is TGTGCCTGGAGTCGGGGGGCCTCCAATCAGCCCCAGCATTTT. The whole variable domain, remainder taken from reference TRBV30 and TRBJ1-5, is SQTIHQWPATLVQPVGSPLSLECTVEGTSNPNLYWYRQAAGRGLQLLFYSVGIGQISSEVPQNLSASRPQDRQFILSSKKLLLSDSGFYLCAWSRGASNQPQHFGDGTRLSIL.

The chain combines TRBV30 with TRBJ1-5, with D perhaps TRBD1 (6 bases). Trimming pared 4 bases from V and 2 bases from J, leaving 9 bases between. Germline CDR1 is GTSNPN and CDR2 is SVGIG (reference sequence). The CDR3 runs 13 residues. The CDR3 reads CAWTRGGNQPQHF. CDR3 DNA: TGTGCCTGGACTAGGGGGGGCAATCAGCCCCAGCATTTT.

The chain carries TRBV6-1 and TRBJ1-5; tentative D call: TRBD1 (6 bases). The germline CDR1 and CDR2 sequences are MNHNS and SASEGT. The CDR3 consists of 14 residues. The V gene lost 3 bases and the J gene lost 1 base, with 7 bases spanning the gap. CDR3 sequence: CASSEGHSNQPQHF. CDR3 DNA sequence: TGTGCCAGCAGTGAGGGACACAGCAATCAGCCCCAGCATTTT.

The CDR3 bases are TGTGCCAGTAGTACCAGTTCCGCCGAGCAGTACTTC. As protein: CASSTSSAEQYF. The V and J genes are TRBV19 and TRBJ2-7; D not resolved. The V gene's germline CDR1 is LNHDA and CDR2 SQIVND (reference sequence). With 4 bases removed from V and 6 bases from J, the gap between germline ends came to 10 bases. This CDR3 contains 12 residues.

CDR3 sequence: CSVAPGNTEAFF. DNA of the CDR3: TGCAGCGTTGCCCCGGGGAACACTGAAGCTTTCTTT. The J gene is TRBJ1-1, the V gene TRBV29-1; D gene ambiguous. CDR3 length: 12 residues. CDR1 and CDR2 (germline): SQVTM, ANQGSEA. V was shortened by 4 bases and J by 1 base, with 7 bases between the two germline ends.

This clone was counted between two and nine times. V gene TRBV7-9 combines with J gene TRBJ2-2; D is undetermined. Germline V lookup: CDR1 SEHNR, CDR2 FQNEAQ (reference sequence). The length of the CDR3 is 15 residues. V dropped 1 base and J dropped 6 bases, with 12 bases sitting between them. CDR3 bases: TGTGCCAGCAGCTTAGTTCGCGGAACGGCCGGGGAGCTGTTTTTT. Translated: CASSLVRGTAGELFF.

The gene calls are TRBV15 and TRBJ2-3, with D perhaps matching TRBD2 (5 bases). V was cut by 1 base and J by 6 bases, with 5 bases left in between. The germline CDR1 and CDR2 sequences are LNHNV and YYDKDF (reference sequence). The CDR3 has 12 amino acids. This chain's CDR3 is CATSRGRDTQYF. In DNA, the CDR3 is TGTGCCACCAGCAGAGGGAGGGATACGCAGTATTTT.

The chain employs TRBV2 and TRBJ2-5; 10 bases match TRBD1. Trimming at V came to 3 bases and at J to 5 bases, leaving 6 bases not matched to a gene. CDR1 and CDR2 (germline): SNHLY, FYNNEI. The CDR3 is 15 residues long. CDR3 protein: CASSEAGQGLETQYF. As DNA, the CDR3 is TGTGCCAGCAGTGAGGCGGGACAGGGGCTGGAGACCCAGTACTTC. The full variable domain, its missing parts supplied by reference TRBV2 and TRBJ2-5, is EPEVTQTPSHQVTQMGQEVILRCVPISNHLYFYWYRQILGQKVEFLVSFYNNEISEKSEIFDDQFSVERPDGSNFTLKIRSTKLEDSAMYFCASSEAGQGLETQYFGPGTRLLVL.

The chain is built from TRBV6-1 and TRBJ2-4; 7 bases are a match to TRBD1. In germline, CDR1 is MNHNS, CDR2 SASEGT. This CDR3 contains 13 residues. The ends lost 6 bases at V and 10 bases at J; junction bases unmatched: 9. CDR3 amino acids: CASSQEGRGIQYF. Here the CDR3 DNA reads TGTGCCAGCAGCCAAGAGGGCAGGGGGATTCAGTACTTC.

The genes are TRBV6-5 and TRBJ1-5; D might be TRBD1 (5 bases). This CDR3 contains 15 residues. V was cut by 6 bases and J by 4 bases, with 16 bases left in between. Germline CDR1 MNHEY, CDR2 SVGAGI. The CDR3 here is CASSTGEGGNQPQHF. Here the CDR3 DNA reads TGTGCCAGCAGCACGGGGGAGGGCGGTAATCAGCCCCAGCATTTT.

This rearrangement joins TRBV7-3 to TRBJ2-3; possible D gene TRBD1, 6 bases. CDR3 length: 14 residues. The germline V and J ends were trimmed by 1 base and 4 bases, with 9 bases remaining between them. Germline CDR1 SGHTA, CDR2 FQGTGA. CDR3: CASSLIRGADTQYF. DNA of the CDR3: TGTGCCAGCAGCTTAATCAGGGGAGCAGATACGCAGTATTTT.

V usage is TRBV28 and J usage is TRBJ2-2; D is uncertain. Germline-derived CDR1 and CDR2 are MDHEN and SYDVKM. Trimming pared 4 bases from V and 0 bases from J, leaving 3 bases between. The CDR3 spans 13 residues. DNA for the CDR3: TGTGCCAGCAGTTCTACGAACACCGGGGAGCTGTTTTTT. Translating it yields CASSSTNTGELFF.

The rearrangement joins TRBV5-6 to TRBJ2-7; possibly TRBD2 for D (5 bases). Germline CDR1 reads SGHDT; CDR2 reads YYEEEE. This CDR3 region has 12 residues. Deletions cut 0 bases from V and 6 bases from J, with 7 bases between. DNA for the CDR3: TGTGCCAGCAGCTTGGCGGCGGGCGAGCAGTACTTC. Its translation: CASSLAAGEQYF.

In its sample, this clone was seen a few times. The chain has TRBV29-1 and TRBJ2-3; 8 bases match TRBD1. The CDR3 covers 12 residues. From germline, CDR1 is SQVTM and CDR2 ANQGSEA. Trimming took 7 bases from V and 1 from J; bases not matched to a gene: 1. The CDR3 DNA follows: TGCAGCGAGGACAGGGGCACAGATACGCAGTATTTT. This encodes CSEDRGTDTQYF.

The chain recombines TRBV4-1 with TRBJ1-4; D remains unclear. The CDR3 extends over 13 amino acids. Germline CDR1 MGHRA, CDR2 YSYEKL. Trimming left V 2 bases short and J 8 bases short, with 9 bases between. In nucleotides, the CDR3 is TGCGCCAGCAGCCAAAATCGGGCGGAAAAACTGTTTTTT. It yields the protein CASSQNRAEKLFF.

This clone has only a few counts. The gene calls are TRBV30 and TRBJ2-7, with D perhaps being TRBD1 or TRBD2 (5 bases each). Germline loops: CDR1 GTSNPN, CDR2 SVGIG (reference sequence). Trimming took 2 bases from V and 3 from J, leaving 8 bases between them. The CDR3 runs to 12 residues. The CDR3 DNA reads TGTGCCTGGAGTAGGGGAGACTACGAGCAGTACTTC. Amino acids: CAWSRGDYEQYF.

This rearrangement joins TRBV19 to TRBJ2-2; the D gene is possibly TRBD1 (6 bases). The CDR3 is 17 residues long. Looked up from germline, CDR1 is LNHDA and CDR2 is SQIVND (reference sequence). Trimming left V 6 bases short and J 0 bases short, with 17 bases between. CDR3 loop: CASRGGPRTANTGELFF. CDR3 DNA sequence: TGTGCCAGTAGGGGTGGACCCCGGACAGCGAACACCGGGGAGCTGTTTTTT.